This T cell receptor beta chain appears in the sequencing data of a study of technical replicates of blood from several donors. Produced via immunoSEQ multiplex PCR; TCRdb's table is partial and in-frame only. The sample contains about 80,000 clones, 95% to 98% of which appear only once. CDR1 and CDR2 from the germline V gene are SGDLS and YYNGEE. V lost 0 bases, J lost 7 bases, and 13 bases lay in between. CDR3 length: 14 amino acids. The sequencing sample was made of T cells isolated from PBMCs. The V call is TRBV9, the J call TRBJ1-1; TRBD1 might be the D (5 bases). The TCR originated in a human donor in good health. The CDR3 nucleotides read TGTGCCAGCAGCGTAGGGTCCAGGGCGGTTGAAGCTTTCTTT. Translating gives CASSVGSRAVEAFF.